The sequence of this T cell receptor beta chain was determined in a study of CD8 T cells in Susac syndrome. CDR1 is LGHDT, CDR2 YNNKEL, per germline (reference sequence). V lost 4 bases to trimming and J lost 6 bases, with 13 bases between them. This CDR3 spans 13 amino acids. RNA amounts of roughly 0.5 to 1 ug underwent reverse transcription with random hexamers. The method of amplification for TCR beta CDR3 was immunoSEQ multiplex PCR, covering 54 Vbeta and 13 Jbeta. TCRdb called the immunoSEQ multiplex PCR reads again in MiXCR, with one record for every CDR3 protein. The sample holds about 430,000 distinct CDR3 sequences, 85% to 90% seen once.

The TCR sequence derives from a human donor with multiple sclerosis. Material: CD8+ T cells from PBMCs. This sequence joins TRBV3-1 and TRBJ2-7; D call uncertain. The CDR3 DNA reads TGTGCCAGCAGCCGGAGCAGTGTCGGCGAGCAGTACTTC. As protein: CASSRSSVGEQYF.